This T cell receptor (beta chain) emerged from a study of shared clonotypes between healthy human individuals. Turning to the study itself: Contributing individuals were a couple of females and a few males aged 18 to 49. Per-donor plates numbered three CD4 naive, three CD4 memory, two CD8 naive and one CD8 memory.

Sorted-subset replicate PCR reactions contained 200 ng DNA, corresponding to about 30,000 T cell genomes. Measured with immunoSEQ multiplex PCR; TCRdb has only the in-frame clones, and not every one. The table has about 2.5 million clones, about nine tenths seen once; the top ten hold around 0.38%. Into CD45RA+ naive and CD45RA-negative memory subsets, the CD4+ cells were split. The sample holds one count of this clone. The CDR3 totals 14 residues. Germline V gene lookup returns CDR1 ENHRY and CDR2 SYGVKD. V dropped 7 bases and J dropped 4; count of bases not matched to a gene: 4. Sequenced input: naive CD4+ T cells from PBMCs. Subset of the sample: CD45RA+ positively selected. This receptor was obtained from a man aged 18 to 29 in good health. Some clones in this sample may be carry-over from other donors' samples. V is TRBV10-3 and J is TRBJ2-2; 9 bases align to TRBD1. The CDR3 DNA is TGTGCCATCACGGGGACAGGGAGCACCGGGGAGCTGTTTTTT. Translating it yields CAITGTGSTGELFF.